This is a list of T cell receptor beta chains from one sample in a study of CD8+CD57+ T cells in acquired aplastic anemia. TCRdb ran MiXCR on the reads and lists one entry per CDR3 protein. The repertoire includes about 170,000 distinct CDR3 sequences, around 40% of them detected once, and 0.9% to 1.2% sits in the top ten. Input material: sorted CD4+, CD8+, or CD8+CD57+ T cells (not recorded which) from PBMCs. Source of these receptors: a human donor in good health. Each CDR3 is given with its conserved first and last residue. Each record gives: D gene, V gene, J gene, clone size, CDR3 DNA, CDR3 protein. The D gene is left open where the match is weak. Not all rows give a size; the values are once, few, many and, for expanded clones, a class.

>NA|TRBV4-2|TRBJ2-3|NA
TGTGCCAGCAGCCAACAGAGAAACACAGATACGCAGTATTTT
CASSQQRNTDTQYF
>NA|TRBV2|TRBJ1-6|NA
TGTGCCAGCCGGGGAAGCCAAAATTCACCCCTCCACTTT
CASRGSQNSPLHF
>NA|TRBV29-1|TRBJ2-1|few
TGCAGCGTTGATAAGGCTACTGGTGAGCAGTTCTTC
CSVDKATGEQFF
>NA|TRBV6-2/TRBV6-3|TRBJ1-1|NA
TGTGCCAGCAGTTACTCTGGACCGGGTACTGAAGCTTTCTTT
CASSYSGPGTEAFF
>NA|TRBV4-3|TRBJ2-1|NA
TGCGCCAGCAGCAAAGGCCAGGCTTACAATGAGCAGTTCTTC
CASSKGQAYNEQFF
>NA|TRBV20-1|TRBJ1-1|many
TGCAGTGCTAGAGAGGCCGGGAGGAACACTGAAGCTTTCTTT
CSAREAGRNTEAFF
>TRBD2|TRBV15|TRBJ2-1|NA
TGTGCCACCAGCAGAGGGGCTAGCGGTGCGGTGAATGAGCAGTTCTTC
CATSRGASGAVNEQFF
>NA|TRBV7-9|TRBJ2-2|many
TGTGCCAGCAGCCGGCGCGCAATGGGCACCGGGGAGCTGTTTTTT
CASSRRAMGTGELFF
>TRBD1|TRBV15|TRBJ1-3|NA
TGTGCCACCAGCGGGACAGGGGGAAACACCATATATTTT
CATSGTGGNTIYF
>NA|TRBV6-4|TRBJ1-1|many
TGTGCCAGCAGTGAGGGACCTCGAACCGAAGCTTTCTTT
CASSEGPRTEAFF
>TRBD2|TRBV11-2|TRBJ2-3|NA
TGTGCCAGCAGCGTAGAACTAGCGGGCACAGATACGCAGTATTTT
CASSVELAGTDTQYF
>NA|TRBV24-1|TRBJ2-1|NA
TGTGCCACCACTGGACTAGGGGGGTTCAATGAGCAGTTCTTC
CATTGLGGFNEQFF
>NA|TRBV7-8|TRBJ2-1|many
TGTGCCAGCAGCTCACACGCCTTTCTCAATGAGCAGTTCTTC
CASSSHAFLNEQFF
>TRBD2|TRBV20-1|TRBJ2-7|NA
TGCAGTGCTATTCCTAGCGGGGGTCCCTACGAGCAGTACTTC
CSAIPSGGPYEQYF
>NA|TRBV10-3|TRBJ1-2|NA
TGTGCCATCAGTTCTAACAAGGTTATCTATGGCTACACCTTC
CAISSNKVIYGYTF
>TRBD1|TRBV12-3/TRBV12-4|TRBJ1-2|many
TGTGCCAGCAGTCCCTCAGGGGGAGGCTATGGCTACACCTTC
CASSPSGGGYGYTF
>NA|TRBV25-1|TRBJ2-1|many
TGTGCCAGCAGTGATGGACAGCGACCCTCCTACAATGAGCAGTTCTTC
CASSDGQRPSYNEQFF
>NA|TRBV6-4|TRBJ1-6|NA
TGTGCCAGCAGTGAACGACGGGATAATTCGCCCCTCCACTTT
CASSERRDNSPLHF
>TRBD1|TRBV2|TRBJ1-4|many
TGTGCCAGCAGGTTAAGGGACAGGGCTGAAAAACTGTTTTTT
CASRLRDRAEKLFF
>TRBD1|TRBV29-1|TRBJ1-1|NA
TGCAGCGGCAGCCGGGACAGGGGTCCCACTGAAGCTTTCTTT
CSGSRDRGPTEAFF
>TRBD1|TRBV20-1|TRBJ1-5|once
TGCAGTGCTCGAAGACAGGGTCAGCCCCAGCATTTT
CSARRQGQPQHF
>NA|TRBV7-2|TRBJ1-4|many
TGTGCCAGCAGCTTATTCTCCCTTGGTAATGAAAAACTGTTTTTT
CASSLFSLGNEKLFF
>TRBD2|TRBV29-1|TRBJ2-1|NA
TGCAGCTTGCTAGCGGGAGGGGGTAATGAGCAGTTCTTC
CSLLAGGGNEQFF
>TRBD1|TRBV27|TRBJ2-7|many
TGTGCCAGCAGTTTAGGACAGGGCGAGCAGTACTTC
CASSLGQGEQYF
>TRBD1|TRBV10-3|TRBJ1-1|NA
TGTGCCATCAGCCCTGACAGGGGGAACACTGAAGCTTTCTTT
CAISPDRGNTEAFF
>TRBD1|TRBV5-6|TRBJ2-3|NA
TGTGCCAGCACAGCGCAGGGGGCGAGCACAGATACGCAGTATTTT
CASTAQGASTDTQYF
>TRBD2|TRBV5-6|TRBJ2-7|NA
TGTGCCAGCAGCGCAAGCGGGAGGAACAACGAGCAGTACTTC
CASSASGRNNEQYF
>TRBD2|TRBV19|TRBJ2-6|NA
TGTGCCAGTAGTATCTCTCGAGCGGGAGCCTCTGGGGCCAACGTCCTGACTTTC
CASSISRAGASGANVLTF
>NA|TRBV15|TRBJ2-2|NA
TGTGCCACCAGCCCTCACGGGGCCGGGGAGCTGTTTTTT
CATSPHGAGELFF
>NA|TRBV7-3|TRBJ2-3|NA
TGTGCCACCCCCCTGACAGATACAGATACGCAGTATTTT
CATPLTDTDTQYF
>NA|TRBV12-3/TRBV12-4|TRBJ2-4|NA
TGTGCCAGCACCATCCCACATGGCATTCGGTACTTC
CASTIPHGIRYF
>NA|TRBV18|TRBJ2-7|NA
TGTGCCAGCTCACCGGGTAAAGGGTGGTACGAGCAGTACTTC
CASSPGKGWYEQYF
>TRBD2|TRBV18|TRBJ2-7|few
TGTGCCAGCTCACCACTAACTAGCGGAAGCTCCTACGAGCAGTACTTC
CASSPLTSGSSYEQYF
>TRBD1|TRBV19|TRBJ2-7|few
TGTGCCAGTAGTGCTCAGGGGGCCTACGAGCAGTACTTC
CASSAQGAYEQYF
>NA|TRBV20-1|TRBJ2-5|many
TGCAGTGCTATGTTCGGGGTGGGGGAGACCCAGTACTTC
CSAMFGVGETQYF
>NA|TRBV2|TRBJ2-5|NA
TGTGCCGGCGGACCCCAGGACACCCTAGAGACCCAGTACTTC
CAGGPQDTLETQYF
>TRBD2|TRBV10-2|TRBJ2-7|once
TGCGCCAGCGGGGGACGAGCGGGGGGTTACGAGCAGTACTTC
CASGGRAGGYEQYF
>TRBD1|TRBV24-1|TRBJ2-1|NA
TGTGCCACCAGTGATCGGGGACAGGGAAATGAGCAGTTCTTC
CATSDRGQGNEQFF
>TRBD1|TRBV2|TRBJ1-6|NA
TGTGCCAGCAGAGGAGGGACAGGGGGATCTTCACCCCTCCACTTT
CASRGGTGGSSPLHF
>NA|TRBV20-1|TRBJ2-7|NA
TGCAGTGCCAGCTCACCCGACAGCTACGAGCAGTACTTC
CSASSPDSYEQYF
>NA|TRBV7-2|TRBJ2-7|few
TGTGCCAGCAGCTTAGTCGACGAGCAGTACTTC
CASSLVDEQYF
>NA|TRBV7-9|TRBJ2-7|NA
TGTGCCAGCAGCTTAGTTTCGGCAGCCTCCTACGAGCAGTACTTC
CASSLVSAASYEQYF
>NA|TRBV5-6|TRBJ1-5|NA
TGTGCCAGCAGCTTGGGGACCGGTCTTTATCAGCCCCAGCATTTT
CASSLGTGLYQPQHF
>NA|TRBV24-1|TRBJ2-1|NA
TGTGCCACCAGTGATTCCAGCAGGAGCTCCTACAATGAGCAGTTCTTC
CATSDSSRSSYNEQFF
>NA|TRBV11-2|TRBJ2-5|many
TGTGCCAGCAGCTTAACCGGGGCCCAAGAGACCCAGTACTTC
CASSLTGAQETQYF
>TRBD1|TRBV10-3|TRBJ1-5|many
TGTGCCATCAGTGAGTCCGGACGGCAGGGGGCTCAGCCCCAGCATTTT
CAISESGRQGAQPQHF